The sequence of this TCR beta chain was determined in a study of T cells after yellow fever vaccination. Study-level points and caveats: After the booster, 96% of CD4 and about 90% of CD8 primary-response clones were re-detected. Though weaker, the secondary response peaked faster, on day 5 versus 15.

Germline loops: CDR1 SGHTA, CDR2 FQGNSA. The CDR3 spans 14 residues. Trimming stripped 3 bases from V and 0 bases from J, with 9 bases between. This clonotype has just a few counts. Its antigen remains unidentified. The study made its TCR cDNA through 5'RACE template switching. That step introduced a universal primer site along with UMIs. TCRdb passed the 5' RACE reads through MiXCR, listing each CDR3 protein once. Of some 200,000 distinct CDR3 sequences detected, 3.2% appear once; the ten largest clones hold about 3%. This specimen consisted of CD4+ T cells sorted from PBMCs, obtained 10 days after the yellow fever booster vaccination. This TCR was sampled from a man aged 18 to 29 who received the YFV17D yellow fever vaccine. V is TRBV7-2 and J is TRBJ2-7, with D maybe TRBD1 (6 bases). In DNA form, the CDR3 reads TGTGCCAGCAGCTTGGACAGCGTCTCCTACGAGCAGTACTTC. As protein: CASSLDSVSYEQYF.